This TCR beta chain was captured by sequencing in a study of beta chain features in type 1 diabetes. Whole-study context: The number of sorted cells examined across all samples was under 140,000,000.

This CDR3 has 14 amino acids. CDR1 and CDR2 (germline): MGHRA, YSYEKL. Trimming cost V 0 bases and J 2 bases, with 5 bases left between them. Around 110 mL of blood, on average, came from one heparinised draw per donor. On this clone: What it binds is not known.

Broader study findings: VDJ junctions in type 1 diabetes patients carried more deletions and fewer insertions. TCRB CDR3s were moderately but significantly shorter in Type 1 diabetes patients in all four CD4+ subsets.

Every isolated RNA sample was fully reverse transcribed, so sequencing captured expressed TCRB transcripts. TCRdb's table, derived via immunoSEQ multiplex PCR, lists solely in-frame clones and lacks some. The repertoire holds 600,000 to 650,000 clones, with around a sixth as singletons. The V and J genes are TRBV4-1 and TRBJ1-5, with D unresolved. The receptor's source is a man aged 18-30 years in good health. The sequencing input was naive CD4+ T cells from blood. CDR3 DNA: TGCGCCAGCAGCCAAGAGCGAGGCAATCAGCCCCAGCATTTT. Translated: CASSQERGNQPQHF.